The 13 T cell receptor beta chains given below trace back to one sample, sequenced in a study of blood T cell repertoires in COVID-19. Generated by immunoSEQ multiplex PCR, the TCRdb table keeps only in-frame clones and is missing some. The data contain roughly 35,000 clones, 88% of them singletons. Material: peripheral blood. These receptors originate from a man in his 60s with active COVID-19.

The chain couples TRBV19 to TRBJ1-1; 10 positions agree with TRBD1. The CDR3 contains 15 residues. Unmatched junction bases numbered 7, after V lost 5 bases and J lost 4 bases. Germline CDR1 LNHDA, CDR2 SQIVND (reference sequence). The CDR3 region has the DNA TGTGCCAGTAGTCGACAGGGGGCGCGGGGCACTGAAGCTTTCTTT. Translated, it gives CASSRQGARGTEAFF.

This clone was observed once. This chain joins TRBV3-1 (or the pseudogene TRBV3-2) and TRBJ2-1, with 8 bases fitting TRBD2. The CDR3 has 17 amino acids. With 0 bases clipped from V and 2 bases from J, the junction kept 6 bases outside the gene matches. The germline gives CDR1 LGHDT, CDR2 YNNKEL (reference sequence). In nucleotides, the CDR3 is TGTGCCAGCAGCCAAGATCAGCTAGCGGGTACCTACAATGAGCAGTTCTTC. Translated, it gives CASSQDQLAGTYNEQFF.

This rearrangement joins TRBV28 to TRBJ2-7, with 8 positions matching TRBD2. Germline lookup yields CDR1 MDHEN and CDR2 SYDVKM. The CDR3 totals 16 residues. The V and J ends lost 5 bases and 0 bases, in that order; junction bases with no gene match: 9. The CDR3 loop reads CASSAGGSGSSYEQYF. CDR3 nucleotide sequence: TGTGCCAGCAGTGCCGGGGGGAGCGGGAGCTCCTACGAGCAGTACTTC.

The genes are TRBV11-2 and TRBJ1-4; 7 nucleotides agree with TRBD1. V trimming: 2 bases; J trimming: 0 bases; junction bases outside the gene matches: 3. The germline gives CDR1 SGHAT, CDR2 FQNNGV. This CDR3 has 16 amino acids. The CDR3 region is CASSLRGTATNEKLFF. CDR3 sequence (DNA): TGTGCCAGCAGCTTAAGGGGGACAGCAACTAATGAAAAACTGTTTTTT.

The chain uses TRBV2 and TRBJ2-1; 7 bases match TRBD2. V lost 9 bases to trimming and J lost 5 bases; unmatched junction nucleotides: 7. The CDR3 loop spans 13 amino acids. Germline loops: CDR1 SNHLY, CDR2 FYNNEI. The CDR3 region is CARWGGGDNEQFF. As DNA, the CDR3 is TGTGCCAGGTGGGGGGGAGGCGACAATGAGCAGTTCTTC.

The chain joins TRBV25-1 to TRBJ1-1, with 9 positions matching TRBD1. V gave up 4 bases and J gave up 6 bases; unmatched junction bases: 6. The length of the CDR3 is 14 residues. Per germline, CDR1 MGHDK and CDR2 SYGVNS. CDR3 nucleotide sequence: TGTGCCAGCAGTGCCGACAGGGGGTCGTCTGAAGCTTTCTTT. It specifies CASSADRGSSEAFF.

V and J are TRBV29-1 and TRBJ2-7, with D possibly being TRBD1 (6 bases). CDR1 and CDR2 (germline): SQVTM, ANQGSEA. There are 14 residues in the CDR3. The ends were cut back, 6 bases at V and 0 bases at J, with 15 bases in the middle. For the CDR3, the DNA is TGCAGCGTCGCAAACAGGGAACACTCCTACGAGCAGTACTTC. It codes for CSVANREHSYEQYF.

The chain is built from TRBV3-1 (or the pseudogene TRBV3-2) and TRBJ2-2; D is unresolved. CDR1 and CDR2 from the germline V gene are LGHDT and YNNKEL (reference sequence). The CDR3 contains 16 residues. Trimming took 0 bases from V and 6 from J, leaving 14 bases between them. CDR3 sequence (DNA): TGTGCCAGCAGCCAAGAGGGCAGGCCGAAGGCCGGGGAGCTGTTTTTT. This sequence encodes CASSQEGRPKAGELFF.

The rearrangement links TRBV19 to TRBJ2-1; TRBD2 is a possible D gene (5 bases). From germline, CDR1 is LNHDA and CDR2 SQIVND (reference sequence). Deletions cut 4 bases from V and 5 bases from J, with 9 bases between. The CDR3 loop spans 13 amino acids. CDR3 sequence reads: CASSKTRNNEQFF. The CDR3 region has the DNA TGTGCCAGTAGTAAAACTAGGAACAATGAGCAGTTCTTC.

The V gene is TRBV5-1, the J gene TRBJ1-4; 10 positions agree with TRBD1. V was pared by 3 bases and J by 0 bases, with 8 bases of the junction left unmatched. The V gene's germline CDR1 is SGHRS and CDR2 YFSETQ. This CDR3 has 18 residues. This chain's CDR3 is CASSSRTGGTATNEKLFF. CDR3 coding DNA: TGCGCCAGCAGCTCTAGGACAGGGGGGACGGCAACTAATGAAAAACTGTTTTTT.

The chain employs TRBV11-2 and TRBJ2-7; TRBD2 aligns across 7 bases. Germline V gives CDR1 SGHAT, CDR2 FQNNGV. The CDR3 runs 15 residues. Trimming cost V 0 bases and J 2 bases; bases outside gene matches: 4. CDR3 bases: TGTGCCAGCAGCTTAGATCCGGGAGGCGCCTACGAGCAGTACTTC. This codes for CASSLDPGGAYEQYF.

V and J are TRBV3-1 (or the pseudogene TRBV3-2) and TRBJ1-2; no clear D. The CDR3 is made up of 15 amino acids. The germline V and J ends were trimmed by 1 base and 4 bases, with 13 bases remaining between them. CDR1 is LGHDT and CDR2 is YNNKEL in the germline V gene (reference sequence). DNA of the CDR3: TGTGCCAGCAGCCAAGGTATTTCGACTCCCTATGGCTACACCTTC. Its translation: CASSQGISTPYGYTF.

V gene TRBV6-4 combines with J gene TRBJ2-7; 10 bases are a match to TRBD1. The CDR3 length is 17 residues. CDR1 and CDR2 from the germline V gene are MRHNA and SNTAGT. V lost 0 bases, J lost 3 bases, and 8 bases stayed unmatched. The chain's CDR3 is CASSDSIGTGVFYEQYF. For the CDR3, the DNA is TGTGCCAGCAGTGACTCCATCGGGACAGGGGTGTTCTACGAGCAGTACTTC.